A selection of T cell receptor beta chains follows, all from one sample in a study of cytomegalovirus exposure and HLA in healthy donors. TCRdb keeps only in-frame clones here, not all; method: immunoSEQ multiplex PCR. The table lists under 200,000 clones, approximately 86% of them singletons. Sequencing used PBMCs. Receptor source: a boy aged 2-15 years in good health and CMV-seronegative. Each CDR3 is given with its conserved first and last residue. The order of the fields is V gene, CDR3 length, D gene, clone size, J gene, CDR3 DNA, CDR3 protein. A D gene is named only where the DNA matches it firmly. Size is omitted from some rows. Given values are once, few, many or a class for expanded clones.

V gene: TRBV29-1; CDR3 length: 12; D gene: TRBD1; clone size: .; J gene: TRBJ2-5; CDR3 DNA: TGCAGCTCGAGACAGGGCCAAGAGACCCAGTACTTC; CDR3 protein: CSSRQGQETQYF
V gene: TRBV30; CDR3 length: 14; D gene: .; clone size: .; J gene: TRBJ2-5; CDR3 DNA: TGTGCCTGGAGTGGGGGACATGGGGAGAAGACCCAGTACTTC; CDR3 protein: CAWSGGHGEKTQYF
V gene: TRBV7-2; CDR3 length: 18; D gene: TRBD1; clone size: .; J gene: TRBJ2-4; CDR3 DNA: TGTGCCAGCAGCTTTGGGACAGGGGGATCCGTTGGCAAAAACATTCAGTACTTC; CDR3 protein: CASSFGTGGSVGKNIQYF
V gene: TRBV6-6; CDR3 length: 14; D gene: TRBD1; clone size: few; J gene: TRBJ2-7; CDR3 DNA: TGTGCCAGCGAAAGGACAGGGCGCTCCTACGAGCAGTACTTC; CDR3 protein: CASERTGRSYEQYF
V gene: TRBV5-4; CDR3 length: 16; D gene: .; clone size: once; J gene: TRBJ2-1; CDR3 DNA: TGTGCCAGCAGCTCCCTTGACTTCAGCTCCTACAATGAGCAGTTCTTC; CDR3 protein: CASSSLDFSSYNEQFF
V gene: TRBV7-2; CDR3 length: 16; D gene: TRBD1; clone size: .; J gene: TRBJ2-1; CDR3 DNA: TGTGCCAGCAGCCGGGACAGTCCTCTCTACTACAATGAGCAGTTCTTC; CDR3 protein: CASSRDSPLYYNEQFF
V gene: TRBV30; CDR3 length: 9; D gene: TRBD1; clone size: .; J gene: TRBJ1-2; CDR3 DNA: TGTGCCTGGAGTGCTTCAGGGGGCTTC; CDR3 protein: CAWSASGGF
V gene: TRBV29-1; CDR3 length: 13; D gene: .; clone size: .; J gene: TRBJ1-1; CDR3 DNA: TGCAGCGTTGAACAGATACTGAACACTGAAGCTTTCTTT; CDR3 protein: CSVEQILNTEAFF
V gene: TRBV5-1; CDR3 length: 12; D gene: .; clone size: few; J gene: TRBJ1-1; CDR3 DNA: TGCGCCAGCAGCTTAGGAGGGCAGGAAGCTTTCTTT; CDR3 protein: CASSLGGQEAFF
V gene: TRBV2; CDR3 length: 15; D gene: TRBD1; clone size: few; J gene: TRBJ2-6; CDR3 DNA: TGTGCCAGCTTGGACAGGGCTTCTGGGGCCAACGTCCTGACTTTC; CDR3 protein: CASLDRASGANVLTF
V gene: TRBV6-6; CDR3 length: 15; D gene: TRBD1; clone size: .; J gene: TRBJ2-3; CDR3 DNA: TGTGCCAGCAGTTGGCGGGACAGGGGGGCAGATACGCAGTATTTT; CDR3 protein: CASSWRDRGADTQYF
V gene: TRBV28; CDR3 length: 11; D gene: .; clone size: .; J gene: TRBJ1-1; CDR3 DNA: TGTGCCAGCAGTCCTGACACTGAAGCTTTCTTT; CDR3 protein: CASSPDTEAFF
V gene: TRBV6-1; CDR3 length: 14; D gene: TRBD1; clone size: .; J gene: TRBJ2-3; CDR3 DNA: TGTGCCAGCAGTGTGGGACAGGGTACAGATACGCAGTATTTT; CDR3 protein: CASSVGQGTDTQYF
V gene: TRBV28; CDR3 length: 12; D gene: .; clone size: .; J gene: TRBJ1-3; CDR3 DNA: TGTGCCAGCAGTTTCAGAATTGGCACCATATATTTT; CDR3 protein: CASSFRIGTIYF
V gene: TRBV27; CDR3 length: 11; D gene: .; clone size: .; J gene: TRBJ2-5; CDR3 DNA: TGTGCCAGCAGGGTCCAGGAGACCCAGTACTTC; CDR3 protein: CASRVQETQYF
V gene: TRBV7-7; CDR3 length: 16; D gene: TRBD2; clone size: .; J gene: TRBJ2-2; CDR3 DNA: TGTGCCAGCAGCACACTAGCGGGAGTCCGGCCCGGGGAGCTGTTTTTT; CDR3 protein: CASSTLAGVRPGELFF
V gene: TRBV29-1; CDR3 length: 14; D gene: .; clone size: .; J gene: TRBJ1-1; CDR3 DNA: TGCAGCGGGATTGGGAGCGAGGGGAACACTGAAGCTTTCTTT; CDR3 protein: CSGIGSEGNTEAFF
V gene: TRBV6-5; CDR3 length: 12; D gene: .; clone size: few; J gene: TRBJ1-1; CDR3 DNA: TGTGCCAGCAGTTACGGCCGCACTGAAGCTTTCTTT; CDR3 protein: CASSYGRTEAFF
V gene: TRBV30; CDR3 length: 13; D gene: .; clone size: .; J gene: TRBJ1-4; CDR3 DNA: TGTGCCTGGAATTGGGGCCCTAATGAAAAACTGTTTTTT; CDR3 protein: CAWNWGPNEKLFF
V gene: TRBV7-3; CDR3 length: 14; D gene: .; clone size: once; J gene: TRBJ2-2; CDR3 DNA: TGTGCCAGCAGCTCTAACAGGGCCACCGGGGAGCTGTTTTTT; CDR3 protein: CASSSNRATGELFF
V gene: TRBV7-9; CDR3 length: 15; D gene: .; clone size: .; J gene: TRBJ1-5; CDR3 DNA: TGTGCCAGCAGCTTAGGGGGGCCCGCTCTTCAGCCCCAGCATTTT; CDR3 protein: CASSLGGPALQPQHF
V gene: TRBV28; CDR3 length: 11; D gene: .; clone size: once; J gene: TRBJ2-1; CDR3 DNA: TGTGCCAGTAGGGGAGGACTTGAGCAGTTCTTC; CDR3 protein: CASRGGLEQFF
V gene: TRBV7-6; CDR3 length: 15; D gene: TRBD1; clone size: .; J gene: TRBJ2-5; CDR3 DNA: TGTGCCAGCAGCCCGACATACAGGGGGCGAGAGACCCAGTACTTC; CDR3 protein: CASSPTYRGRETQYF
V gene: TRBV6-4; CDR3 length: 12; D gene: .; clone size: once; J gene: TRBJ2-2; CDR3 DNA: TGTGCCAGCAGTGACGGGCCCGGGGAGCTGTTTTTT; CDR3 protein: CASSDGPGELFF
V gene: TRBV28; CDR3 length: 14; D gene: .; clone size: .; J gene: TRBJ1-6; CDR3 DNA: TGTGCCAGCAGTTACTCGGGAGACAGATCACCCCTCCACTTT; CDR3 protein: CASSYSGDRSPLHF
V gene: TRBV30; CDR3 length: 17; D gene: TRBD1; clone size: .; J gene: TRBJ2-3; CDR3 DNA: TGTGCCTGGAGTCCCTCCGGGACAGGGGGCGGTACAGATACGCAGTATTTT; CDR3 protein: CAWSPSGTGGGTDTQYF
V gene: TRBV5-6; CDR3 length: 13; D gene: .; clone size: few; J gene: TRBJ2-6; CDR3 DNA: TGTGCCAGCAGCTTCTCCGGGGCCAACGTCCTGACTTTC; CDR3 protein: CASSFSGANVLTF
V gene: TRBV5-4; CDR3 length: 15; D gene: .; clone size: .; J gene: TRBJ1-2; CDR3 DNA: TGTGCCAGCAGCCCCGGGTCCCCAGGAGGCTATGGCTACACCTTC; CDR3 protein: CASSPGSPGGYGYTF
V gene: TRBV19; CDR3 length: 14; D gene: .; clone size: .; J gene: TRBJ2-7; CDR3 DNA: TGTGCCAGTAGTATGGCTAGCAGCAACTACGAGCAGTACTTC; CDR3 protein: CASSMASSNYEQYF
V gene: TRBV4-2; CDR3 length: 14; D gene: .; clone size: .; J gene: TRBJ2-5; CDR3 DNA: TGTGCCAGCAGCCAAGTGGGCCCTGAAGAGACCCAGTACTTC; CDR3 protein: CASSQVGPEETQYF
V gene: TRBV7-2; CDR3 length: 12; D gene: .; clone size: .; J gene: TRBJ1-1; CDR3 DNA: TGTGCCAACGACACCTTGAACACTGAAGCTTTCTTT; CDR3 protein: CANDTLNTEAFF
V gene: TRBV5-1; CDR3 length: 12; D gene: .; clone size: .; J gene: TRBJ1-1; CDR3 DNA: TGCGCCAGCAGCAGAACAGGGTTTGAAGCTTTCTTT; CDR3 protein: CASSRTGFEAFF
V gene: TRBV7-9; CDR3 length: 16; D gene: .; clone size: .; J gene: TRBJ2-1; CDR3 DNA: TGTGCCAGCAGCATCACCGGGACTGATACCTACAATGAGCAGTTCTTC; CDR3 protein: CASSITGTDTYNEQFF
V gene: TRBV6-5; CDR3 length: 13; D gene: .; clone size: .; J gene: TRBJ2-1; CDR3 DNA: TGTGCCAGCGCTCAAGCTAGATACAATGAGCAGTTCTTC; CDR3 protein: CASAQARYNEQFF
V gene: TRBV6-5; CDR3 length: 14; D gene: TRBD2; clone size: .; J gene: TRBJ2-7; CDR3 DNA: TGTGCCAGCAGTTACGGGACTAGCGCCTACGAGCAGTACTTC; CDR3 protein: CASSYGTSAYEQYF
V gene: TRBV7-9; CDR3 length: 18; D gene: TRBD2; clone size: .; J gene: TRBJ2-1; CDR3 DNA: TGTGCCAGCAGCTTGAAGGCGGGACTAGCGGAGAACTACAATGAGCAGTTCTTC; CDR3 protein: CASSLKAGLAENYNEQFF
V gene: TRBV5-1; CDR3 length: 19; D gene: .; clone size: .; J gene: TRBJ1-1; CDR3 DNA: TGCGCCAGCAGCTTGCCCTATAGGAACTGGACAAGGAAGAACACTGAAGCTTTCTTT; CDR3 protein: CASSLPYRNWTRKNTEAFF
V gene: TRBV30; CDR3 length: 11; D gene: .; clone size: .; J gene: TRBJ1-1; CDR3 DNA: TGTGCCTACCTTACAGGGACTGAAGCTTTCTTT; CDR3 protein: CAYLTGTEAFF
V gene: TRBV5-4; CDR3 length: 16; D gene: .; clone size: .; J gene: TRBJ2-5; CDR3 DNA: TGTGCCAGCAGCTCCGGACTCTCTCGGCTTGTGGAGACCCAGTACTTC; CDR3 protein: CASSSGLSRLVETQYF
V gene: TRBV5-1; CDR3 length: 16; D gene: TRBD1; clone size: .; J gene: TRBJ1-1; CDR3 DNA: TGCGCCAGCAGCGGTCCCGGGACAGGTCCCTACACTGAAGCTTTCTTT; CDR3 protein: CASSGPGTGPYTEAFF
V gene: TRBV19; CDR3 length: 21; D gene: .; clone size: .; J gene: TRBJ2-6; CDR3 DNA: TGTGCCAGTACCCCTGCCGGCAGGGGCACCACCTTCCTCTCTGGGGCCAACGTCCTGACTTTC; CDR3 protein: CASTPAGRGTTFLSGANVLTF
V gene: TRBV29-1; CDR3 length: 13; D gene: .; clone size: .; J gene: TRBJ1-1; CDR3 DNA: TGCAGCGTTGTAAGGGGAAGGGGTACTGAAGCTTTCTTT; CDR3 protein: CSVVRGRGTEAFF
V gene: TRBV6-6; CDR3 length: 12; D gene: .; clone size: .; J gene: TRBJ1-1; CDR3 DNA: TGTGCCAGCAGTTACCAGGTCACTGAAGCTTTCTTT; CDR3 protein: CASSYQVTEAFF
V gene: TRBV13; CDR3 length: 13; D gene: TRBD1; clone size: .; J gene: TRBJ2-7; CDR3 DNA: TGTGCCAGCAGACTGACGGGACAGAACGAGCAGTACTTC; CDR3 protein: CASRLTGQNEQYF
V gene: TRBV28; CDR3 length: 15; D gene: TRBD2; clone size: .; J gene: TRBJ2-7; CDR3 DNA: TGTGCCAGCAGTCTTCGACTAGCGGGGGTCTACGAGCAGTACTTC; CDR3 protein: CASSLRLAGVYEQYF
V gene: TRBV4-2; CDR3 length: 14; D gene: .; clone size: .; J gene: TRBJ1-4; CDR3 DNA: TGTGCCAGCAGCCCGGGACATCGGGGTGAAAAACTGTTTTTT; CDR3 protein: CASSPGHRGEKLFF
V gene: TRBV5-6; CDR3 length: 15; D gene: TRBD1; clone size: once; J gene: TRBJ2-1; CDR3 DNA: TGTGCCAGCAGCAAGGGACAGGGATCCTACAATGAGCAGTTCTTC; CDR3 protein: CASSKGQGSYNEQFF
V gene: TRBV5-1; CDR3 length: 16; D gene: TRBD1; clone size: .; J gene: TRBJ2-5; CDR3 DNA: TGCGCCAGCAGCTTGGGAACGTCAGGGGGCCAAGAGACCCAGTACTTC; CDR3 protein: CASSLGTSGGQETQYF
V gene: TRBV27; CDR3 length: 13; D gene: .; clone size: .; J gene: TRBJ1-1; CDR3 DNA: TGTGCCAGCAGTTTGGGACAGAACACTGAAGCTTTCTTT; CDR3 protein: CASSLGQNTEAFF
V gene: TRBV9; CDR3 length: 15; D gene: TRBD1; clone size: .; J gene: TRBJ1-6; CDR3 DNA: TGTGCCAGCAGCGTGGGCGGGACAGGGAATTCACCCCTCCACTTT; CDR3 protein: CASSVGGTGNSPLHF
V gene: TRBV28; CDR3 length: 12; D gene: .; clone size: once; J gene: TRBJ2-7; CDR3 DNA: TGTGTCAGCGGAGGGTTGCTGGGCGAGCAGTACTTC; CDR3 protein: CVSGGLLGEQYF
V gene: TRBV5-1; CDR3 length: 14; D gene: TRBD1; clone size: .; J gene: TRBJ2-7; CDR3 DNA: TGCGCCAGCAGCTTTGACAGGGACTCCTACGAGCAGTACTTC; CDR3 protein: CASSFDRDSYEQYF
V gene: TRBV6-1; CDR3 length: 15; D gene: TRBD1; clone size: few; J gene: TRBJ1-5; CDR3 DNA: TGTGCCAGCAGCACCGGGACAGGGTGGCCACAGCCCCAGCATTTT; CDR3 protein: CASSTGTGWPQPQHF
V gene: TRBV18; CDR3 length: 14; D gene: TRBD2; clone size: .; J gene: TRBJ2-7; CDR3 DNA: TGTGCCAGCTCATCCGGGACTAGCTCCTACGAGCAGTACTTC; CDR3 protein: CASSSGTSSYEQYF
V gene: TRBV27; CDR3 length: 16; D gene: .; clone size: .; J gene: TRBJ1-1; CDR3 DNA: TGTGCCAGCAGTTTATATACCTCGGGTATGAACACTGAAGCTTTCTTT; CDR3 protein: CASSLYTSGMNTEAFF